This T cell receptor (beta chain) stems from a study of Ad26.COV2.S vaccination and SARS-CoV-2 variants. Study information: The study gave Ad26.COV2.S intramuscularly, once or twice 56 days apart. Notes on the study in general: Participants in the vaccine arm had higher spike-specific TCR breadth; placebo recipients had lower.

Deletions cut 10 bases from V and 1 base from J, with 18 bases between. Germline V gene data show CDR1 as SGHTA and CDR2 as FQGNSA. The CDR3 spans 15 residues. Indicated treatment: roughly 18 received Ad26.COV2.S at low or high dose, single or two shots; 5 received placebo; per-sample allocation not given. Sampling was done on day 63 after the first vaccine or placebo injection. The data were produced by immunoSEQ multiplex PCR, yet TCRdb's version contains in-frame clones alone and is incomplete. The table shows more than 250,000 clones, with approximately 87% occurring only once. Worth noting for this clone: As yet, its antigen is unknown.

V gene TRBV7-2 combines with J gene TRBJ2-3; tentatively, D is TRBD2 (6 bases). The sample here was peripheral blood, taken in a trial of Ad26.COV2.S vaccine versus placebo. This TCR was sampled from a person aged 18-65 years who received the Ad26.COV2.S COVID-19 vaccine or a placebo. The CDR3 DNA sequence: TGTGCCACCCGGGCGGCGGGGACCCGCACAGATACGCAGTATTTT. It codes for CATRAAGTRTDTQYF.